The source of this T cell receptor beta chain is a study of CD8+ T cells in alopecia areata. Study results and caveats: Sharing of TCR sequences between patients (possibly for HLA-related reasons) was less clear than in mice. In lesional scalp, particularly from alopecia totalis/universalis, clonality was higher than in normal scalp. Within the top 100, expanded CD8+ clones significantly decreased with tofacitinib, as did scalp clonality.

Treatment reported: oral pan-JAK inhibitor, 5-10 mg twice daily. Researchers took lesional scalp punch biopsies and peripheral blood from people who were alopecia areata patients. Worth noting for this clone: What it recognizes is unknown.

CDR1 is SEHNR, CDR2 FQNEAQ, per germline (reference sequence). Trimming removed 5 bases from V and 5 bases from J; junction bases left unmatched: 5. The CDR3 contains 16 residues. The sequencing template was cDNA reverse transcribed from extracted RNA. Method: immunoSEQ multiplex PCR; TCRdb's copy keeps in-frame clones and lacks some. Of about 87,000 clones in the sample, around 71% were seen once. This receptor was identified in a human donor with alopecia areata. V is TRBV7-9 and J is TRBJ2-1; TRBD2 matches 14 bases. Sample: CD8+ T cells sorted from blood, taken at approximately week 42, from a patient treated with tofacitinib. The CDR3 protein is CASSPAGLAGDNEQFF. The CDR3 DNA sequence: TGTGCCAGCAGCCCGGCGGGACTAGCGGGAGACAATGAGCAGTTCTTC.